This T cell receptor beta chain came from a study of blood T cell repertoires in COVID-19. Study summary: From the United States, Italy and Spain came samples of acute and convalescent COVID-19. Sources were T cells, B-cell-depleted T cells, or PBMCs; the material itself was cDNA or gDNA.

V was clipped by 6 bases and J by 6 bases; unmatched bases: 11. CDR1 is MNHEY and CDR2 is SVGEGT in the germline V gene. This CDR3 region has 14 residues. Method: immunoSEQ multiplex PCR; TCRdb's copy keeps in-frame clones and lacks some. The sample records around 27,000 clones, about 94% being singletons. The chain uses TRBV6-2 or TRBV6-3 and TRBJ2-7, with 7 nucleotides matching TRBD1. The sequencing input was peripheral blood. The receptor was derived from a human donor with active COVID-19. The donor label of this sample is uncertain. In nucleotides, the CDR3 is TGTGCCAGCAGCCCCTTACAGGGGTCTTCCGAGCAGTACTTC. This sequence encodes CASSPLQGSSEQYF.